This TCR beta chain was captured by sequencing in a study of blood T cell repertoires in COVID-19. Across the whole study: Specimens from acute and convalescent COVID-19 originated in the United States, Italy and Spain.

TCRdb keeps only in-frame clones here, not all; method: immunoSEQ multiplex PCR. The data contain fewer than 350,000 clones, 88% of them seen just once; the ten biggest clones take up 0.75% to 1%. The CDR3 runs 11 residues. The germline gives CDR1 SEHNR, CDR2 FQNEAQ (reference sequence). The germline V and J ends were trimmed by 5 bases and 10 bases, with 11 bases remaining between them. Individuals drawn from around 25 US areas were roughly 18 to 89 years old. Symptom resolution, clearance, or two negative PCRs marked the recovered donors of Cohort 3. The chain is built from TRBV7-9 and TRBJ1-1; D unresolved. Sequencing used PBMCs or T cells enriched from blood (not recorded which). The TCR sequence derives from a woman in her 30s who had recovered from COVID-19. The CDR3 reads CASSLQGRAFF. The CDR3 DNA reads TGTGCCAGCAGCCTACAAGGGAGAGCTTTCTTT.